This T cell receptor beta chain is from a study of blood T cell repertoires in COVID-19. Study at large: Specimens from acute and convalescent COVID-19 originated in the United States, Italy and Spain.

Measured with immunoSEQ multiplex PCR; TCRdb has only the in-frame clones, and not every one. The sample lists about 380,000 clones, about 88% occurring once. Sequenced: PBMCs or T cells enriched from blood (not recorded which). This clonotype was obtained from a woman aged 18-29 years who had recovered from COVID-19.

The CDR3 region is CASSEGAGGRQETQYF. The CDR3 region has the DNA TGTGCCAGCAGTGAGGGAGCGGGGGGGCGGCAAGAGACCCAGTACTTC. The rearrangement uses TRBV6-1 and TRBJ2-5; 10 bases match TRBD2. The V gene end was trimmed by 3 bases and the J gene end by 2 bases; junction bases not matched to a gene: 6. The CDR3 length is 16 residues. Germline V CDR1 and CDR2: MNHNS, SASEGT.